Listed here are 5 T cell receptor beta chains from one sample, sequenced in a study of blood T cell repertoires in COVID-19 (dated by TCRdb to about 2020). Library preparation used the immunoSEQ multiplex PCR assay. TCRdb's version of the immuneACCESS table is confined to in-frame rearrangements and falls short of the full clone set. An unresolved V gene accounts for under half of the shortfall where checked; the remainder is of unknown origin. For this sample the table gives some 290,000 clones, of which 70% to 90% were detected only once. Of the sample, less than 4.5% is held by the ten largest clones. The source material was peripheral blood. The receptors come from a man younger than 35 with active or convalescent COVID-19.

The chain has TRBV12-5 and TRBJ1-4; weak D call: TRBD1 (5 bases). V gave up 4 bases and J gave up 8 bases, with 14 bases separating them. CDR3 length: 14 amino acids. CDR1 and CDR2 from the germline V gene are LGHNT and FRNRAP. The CDR3 protein is CASGSRQGAEKLFF. DNA for the CDR3: TGTGCTAGTGGTTCCCGCCAGGGTGCGGAAAAACTGTTTTTT.

V gene TRBV12-3 or TRBV12-4 combines with J gene TRBJ1-2; D is unclear. The CDR3 spans 13 residues. The ends were cut back, 6 bases at V and 8 bases at J, with 16 bases in the middle. CDR3 amino acids: CASSPGRVAGYTF. For the CDR3, the DNA is TGTGCCAGCAGCCCAGGACGGGTAGCGGGCTACACCTTC.

V is TRBV6-5 and J is TRBJ1-2; TRBD1 aligns across 9 bases. The CDR3 covers 12 residues. With 8 bases clipped from V and 5 bases from J, the junction kept 3 bases outside the gene matches. CDR1 MNHEY and CDR2 SVGAGI come from the germline V gene. As DNA, the CDR3 is TGTGCCAGCCAGGGACAGGGATATGGCTACACCTTC. Translated, it gives CASQGQGYGYTF.

The chain joins TRBV6-5 to TRBJ2-7; 10 bases align to TRBD1. CDR3 length: 14 amino acids. J was trimmed by 6 bases and V by 6 bases; bases with no gene match: 8. Germline values: CDR1 MNHEY, CDR2 SVGAGI. The DNA of the CDR3 is TGTGCCAGCAGCGACAGGGGGCGCCAGGGCGAGCAGTACTTC. Amino acids: CASSDRGRQGEQYF.

The chain uses TRBV5-4 and TRBJ2-7, with 7 bases aligning to TRBD2. Germline-derived CDR1 and CDR2 are SGHNT and YYREEE (reference sequence). Unmatched junction bases numbered 5, after V lost 4 bases and J lost 1 base. CDR3 length: 14 amino acids. The CDR3 loop is CASSLVGGSYEQYF. DNA for the CDR3: TGTGCCAGCAGCCTCGTCGGGGGGTCCTACGAGCAGTACTTC.